These 25 T cell receptor beta chains came from one sample sequenced in a study of early T cells in non-severe SARS-CoV-2 infection. TCRdb itself ran the 5' RACE reads through MiXCR, one entry per CDR3 protein. The sample lists roughly 75,000 distinct CDR3 sequences; over 8.5% were seen once. What was sequenced was whole blood. The source is an adult who was a healthcare worker with PCR-confirmed SARS-CoV-2 infection or an uninfected control (not recorded which).

The CDR3 DNA follows: TGTGCCACCAGGGGCAGCGAAGAGACCCAGTACTTC. Amino acids: CATRGSEETQYF. The genes are TRBV24-1 and TRBJ2-5, with D unclear. V shed 7 bases and J shed 3 bases, with 8 bases lying between them. This CDR3 spans 12 amino acids. Germline V gene sequence: CDR1 KGHDR, CDR2 SFDVKD.

A few counts support this clonotype. The CDR3 is CASSPPGGGYEQYF. In nucleotides, the CDR3 is TGTGCCAGCTCTCCCCCGGGAGGGGGCTACGAGCAGTACTTC. V usage is TRBV18 and J usage is TRBJ2-7; 8 positions agree with TRBD2. J was trimmed by 3 bases and V by 6 bases; bases with no gene match: 7. CDR3 length: 14 amino acids. CDR1 and CDR2 from the germline V gene are KGHSH and LQKENI.

This clonotype was seen a few times. The DNA for the CDR3 is TGTGCCACCGCGGGGGATTTTTACAATGAGCAGTTCTTC. Encoded protein: CATAGDFYNEQFF. The rearrangement uses TRBV24-1 and TRBJ2-1, with 7 bases that match TRBD2. V gave up 9 bases and J gave up 4 bases; unmatched junction bases: 5. Germline-derived CDR1 and CDR2 are KGHDR and SFDVKD. CDR3 length: 13 residues.

This clonotype was seen ten or more times. The J gene is TRBJ2-1, the V gene TRBV28; 10 positions agree with TRBD2. Germline CDR1 is MDHEN and CDR2 is SYDVKM. J was trimmed by 3 bases and V by 5 bases; bases with no gene match: 4. This CDR3 is 15 amino acids long. CDR3 loop: CASSERTSGYNEQFF. CDR3 in DNA: TGTGCCAGCAGTGAAAGGACTAGCGGCTACAATGAGCAGTTCTTC.

V and J are TRBV12-3 or TRBV12-4 and TRBJ2-7; 12 bases line up with TRBD2. V shed 2 bases, J shed 7 bases, and the junction held 3 bases outside the gene matches. The CDR3 is made up of 14 amino acids. The CDR3 reads CASSLKLAGGEQYF. In DNA, the CDR3 is TGTGCCAGCAGTTTAAAACTAGCGGGAGGTGAGCAGTACTTC.

The chain employs TRBV20-1 and TRBJ2-2; D is unclear. Trimming stripped 3 bases from V and 0 bases from J, with 8 bases between. Germline V gene data show CDR1 as DFQATT and CDR2 as SNEGSKA (reference sequence). There are 14 residues in the CDR3. The CDR3 nucleotides are TGCAGTGCTAGGGATCCGCCGAACACCGGGGAGCTGTTTTTT. Translating it yields CSARDPPNTGELFF.

This clonotype was counted only a few times. V gene TRBV7-9 combines with J gene TRBJ2-3; D possibly matches TRBD1 or TRBD2 (5 bases each). Between the trimmed V and J ends, which lost 5 bases and 6 bases, there was a span of 18 bases. This CDR3 region has 15 residues. Germline V gene data show CDR1 as SEHNR and CDR2 as FQNEAQ (reference sequence). DNA for the CDR3: TGTGCCAGCAGCCAAGGACTGCCGGGGACCGATACGCAGTATTTT. Protein sequence: CASSQGLPGTDTQYF.

This clonotype showed up just a few times. The chain employs TRBV6-5 and TRBJ2-5; D is possibly TRBD1 or TRBD2 (6 bases each). The ends were cut back, 6 bases at V and 2 bases at J, with 16 bases in the middle. Germline V gene lookup returns CDR1 MNHEY and CDR2 SVGAGI. The CDR3 sequence is 15 residues long. The CDR3 coding sequence is TGTGCCAGCAGCCCCACGGGGGCGCTACAAGAGACCCAGTACTTC. Its protein is CASSPTGALQETQYF.

This clonotype showed up many times. The chain employs TRBV3-1 and TRBJ2-1; D may be TRBD1 (6 bases). Trimming stripped 1 base from V and 7 bases from J, with 11 bases between. The CDR3 spans 14 residues. Germline assignment: CDR1 LGHDT and CDR2 YNNKEL (reference sequence). The CDR3 loop reads CASSQATTGNEQFF. CDR3 nucleotides: TGTGCCAGCAGCCAAGCTACTACAGGGAATGAGCAGTTCTTC.

This clonotype showed up just a few times. V and J are TRBV5-1 and TRBJ1-5, with D tentatively TRBD1 (5 bases). Trimming removed 4 bases at V and 7 bases at J, with 18 bases between. Looked up from germline, CDR1 is SGHRS and CDR2 is YFSETQ. This CDR3 comprises 15 residues. CDR3 protein: CASSKDGQLDQPQHF. The CDR3 bases are TGCGCCAGCAGCAAAGACGGACAACTCGACCAGCCCCAGCATTTT.

This clonotype has a handful of counts. V is TRBV25-1 and J is TRBJ2-1; 8 bases fit TRBD2. Germline loops: CDR1 MGHDK, CDR2 SYGVNS. The V segment lost 3 bases and the J segment 6 bases; nucleotides outside the gene matches: 7. This CDR3 region has 15 residues. The CDR3: CASSEGGLAGNEQFF. In DNA form, the CDR3 reads TGTGCCAGCAGTGAGGGAGGACTAGCCGGCAATGAGCAGTTCTTC.

This clonotype has ten or more counts. V and J are TRBV5-1 and TRBJ2-7; the D gene is possibly TRBD2 (5 bases). The germline CDR1 and CDR2 sequences are SGHRS and YFSETQ. V lost 6 bases and J lost 6, with 19 bases in between. CDR3 size: 14 residues. The CDR3 sequence: CASNPGAGLSEQYF. The CDR3 bases are TGCGCCAGCAACCCAGGCGCGGGTCTGAGCGAGCAGTACTTC. The whole variable domain, filled in from reference TRBV5-1 and TRBJ2-7, reads KAGVTQTPRYLIKTRGQQVTLSCSPISGHRSVSWYQQTPGQGLQFLFEYFSETQRNKGNFPGRFSGRQFSNSRSEMNVSTLELGDSALYLCASNPGAGLSEQYFGPGTRLTVT.

In this sample, this clonotype turned up many times. The rearrangement links TRBV14 to TRBJ1-2; 10 positions agree with TRBD1. CDR1 and CDR2 (germline): SGHDN, FVKESK. The J segment lost 2 bases and the V segment lost 4 bases, leaving 1 base of the junction unmatched. The CDR3 has 14 residues. DNA of the CDR3: TGTGCCAGCAGCCGACAGGGGGCAAACTATGGCTACACCTTC. Its protein is CASSRQGANYGYTF.

This chain uses TRBV5-4 with TRBJ2-5; 10 bases match TRBD2. The CDR3 covers 16 residues. Germline V lookup: CDR1 SGHNT, CDR2 YYREEE (reference sequence). V shed 1 base and J 7 bases; nucleotides not matched to a gene: 10. The chain's CDR3 is CASSLRASGSRGTQYF. The DNA for the CDR3 is TGTGCCAGCAGCTTGAGGGCTAGCGGGAGCCGGGGGACCCAGTACTTC. Combining the CDR3 with reference TRBV5-4 and TRBJ2-5 gives the whole variable domain ETGVTQSPTHLIKTRGQQVTLRCSSQSGHNTVSWYQQALGQGPQFIFQYYREEENGRGNFPPRFSGLQFPNYSSELNVNALELDDSALYLCASSLRASGSRGTQYFGPGTRLLVL.

This chain joins TRBV27 and TRBJ2-7, with D perhaps TRBD1 (6 bases). The CDR3 contains 13 residues. V lost 8 bases and J lost 2, with 13 bases in between. Germline CDR1 and CDR2: MNHEY and SMNVEV (reference sequence). DNA for the CDR3: TGTGCCAGCTCCACCGGGACAACCTACGAGCAGTACTTC. Protein product: CASSTGTTYEQYF.

This clonotype was counted ten times or more. V usage is TRBV20-1 and J usage is TRBJ1-2, with TRBD1 as a possible D gene (6 bases). Trimming shortened V by 3 bases and J by 4 bases, and 15 bases separated the two germline ends. The CDR3 is 14 residues long. Germline CDR1 reads DFQATT; CDR2 reads SNEGSKA (reference sequence). In nucleotides, the CDR3 is TGCAGTGCTAGGCACAGGGTCCCGGCCTATGGCTACACCTTC. This encodes CSARHRVPAYGYTF.

The V gene is TRBV2, the J gene TRBJ2-3; 8 nucleotides match TRBD2. V gave up 3 bases and J gave up 5 bases; unmatched junction bases: 10. From germline, CDR1 is SNHLY and CDR2 FYNNEI. The CDR3 length is 16 residues. CDR3 in DNA: TGTGCCAGCAGTGAGAGCTCAGCGGGAGTCCGAGATACGCAGTATTTT. This encodes CASSESSAGVRDTQYF. The whole variable domain, filled in from reference TRBV2 and TRBJ2-3, reads EPEVTQTPSHQVTQMGQEVILRCVPISNHLYFYWYRQILGQKVEFLVSFYNNEISEKSEIFDDQFSVERPDGSNFTLKIRSTKLEDSAMYFCASSESSAGVRDTQYFGPGTRLTVL.

The V and J genes are TRBV20-1 and TRBJ2-2, with TRBD1 matching 9 bases. Germline lookup yields CDR1 DFQATT and CDR2 SNEGSKA (reference sequence). The CDR3 totals 15 residues. V dropped 0 bases and J dropped 7; count of bases not matched to a gene: 6. The CDR3 is CSARDPRTGDGELFF. The DNA of the CDR3 is TGCAGTGCTAGAGACCCGAGGACAGGGGACGGGGAGCTGTTTTTT.

This clonotype has more than one count but fewer than ten. The chain links TRBV20-1 to TRBJ2-5; D is unclear. The length of the CDR3 is 11 residues. CDR1 is DFQATT, CDR2 SNEGSKA, per germline (reference sequence). Trimming removed 3 bases from V and 5 bases from J, with 7 bases in between. In nucleotides, the CDR3 is TGCAGTGCTAGTCCCCGGGAGACCCAGTACTTC. Translating gives CSASPRETQYF.

This clonotype was counted between two and nine times. V is TRBV19 and J is TRBJ1-5, with TRBD1 matching over 9 bases. Trimming removed 5 bases from V and 2 bases from J; junction bases left unmatched: 7. Germline V gene sequence: CDR1 LNHDA, CDR2 SQIVND (reference sequence). There are 16 residues in the CDR3. The CDR3 loop reads CASSSAGQGGNQPQHF. The CDR3 nucleotides read TGTGCCAGTAGTTCTGCGGGACAGGGAGGCAATCAGCCCCAGCATTTT.

The sample holds many counts of this clonotype. The chain is built from TRBV7-2 and TRBJ2-1; a possible D gene is TRBD2 (5 bases). The V and J ends lost 2 bases and 0 bases respectively, with 8 bases between them. This CDR3 is built from 15 residues. Germline CDR1 is SGHTA and CDR2 is FQGNSA. The CDR3 sequence is CASSLTGSSYNEQFF. The CDR3, as DNA: TGTGCCAGCAGCTTAACGGGGAGCTCCTACAATGAGCAGTTCTTC.

In its sample, this clonotype was seen a few times. The chain employs TRBV20-1 and TRBJ1-4; 9 bases fit TRBD1. The V gene's germline CDR1 is DFQATT and CDR2 SNEGSKA (reference sequence). J was trimmed by 4 bases and V by 0 bases; bases with no gene match: 6. CDR3 length: 16 amino acids. The CDR3 loop is CSARDPRTGVNEKLFF. CDR3 DNA sequence: TGCAGTGCTAGAGATCCCAGGACAGGGGTTAATGAAAAACTGTTTTTT.

The table lists this clonotype with many counts. The chain has TRBV5-4 and TRBJ2-7, with 7 positions matching TRBD2. V was clipped by 0 bases and J by 6 bases; unmatched bases: 9. Per the germline V gene, CDR1 is SGHNT and CDR2 is YYREEE (reference sequence). The CDR3 loop spans 15 amino acids. CDR3 coding DNA: TGTGCCAGCAGCTTGGCGCCTCCGGGACTATCCGAGCAGTACTTC. It is translated as CASSLAPPGLSEQYF.

A note on this clonotype: A read error may explain this, as a much larger clone is one base away. The gene calls are TRBV12-3 or TRBV12-4 and TRBJ2-3; D uncertain. This CDR3 is built from 12 residues. The chain's CDR3 is CVSRQLADTQYF. CDR3 in DNA: TGTGTCAGCAGGCAGTTGGCAGATACGCAGTATTTT.

J is TRBJ1-2 and V is TRBV7-8; perhaps TRBD1 as D (6 bases). Trimming took off 7 bases at V and 5 bases at J, with 11 bases between the two ends. The CDR3 contains 12 residues. Germline-derived CDR1 and CDR2 are SGHVS and FQNEAQ. In DNA form, the CDR3 reads TGTGCCAGCACCCTAGGGGGATATGGCTACACCTTC. Translation: CASTLGGYGYTF. The full variable domain, rest sourced from reference TRBV7-8 and TRBJ1-2, is GAGVSQSPRYKVAKRGQDVALRCDPISGHVSLFWYQQALGQGPEFLTYFQNEAQLDKSGLPSDRFFAERPEGSVSTLKIQRTQQEDSAVYLCASTLGGYGYTFGSGTRLTVV.